This T cell receptor (beta chain) appears in the sequencing data of a study of blood T cell repertoires in COVID-19. Study-level information: In each case, the material was cDNA or gDNA derived from T cells, B-cell-depleted T cells, or PBMCs.

In the original analysis: Estimation of nucleated cell counts relied on the amplification of reference gene primers. TCRdb's copy holds only in-frame clones and misses some; the assay was immunoSEQ multiplex PCR. For V, J and clone size, that table is used; D and trimming come from the DNA. The table lists roughly 300,000 clones, approximately 90% of them singletons. Participants were aged 18 to 89 years from approximately 23 US areas. Trimming pared 0 bases from V and 3 bases from J, leaving 9 bases between. CDR1 and CDR2 (germline): SGHTA, FQGNSA. This CDR3 has 14 residues. This chain joins TRBV7-2 and TRBJ2-7; D perhaps matches TRBD1 (5 bases). The sequenced sample consisted of PBMCs or T cells enriched from blood (not recorded which). This receptor was identified in a woman aged 40 to 50 with acute COVID-19. CDR3 nucleotide sequence: TGTGCCAGCAGCTTAGCAACGACAGACTACGAGCAGTACTTC. This sequence encodes CASSLATTDYEQYF.